These 15 T cell receptor beta chains originate from one sample sequenced in a study of T cell repertoires in cytomegalovirus infection. MiXCR, applied by TCRdb to the reads, yields one record per CDR3 protein. The sample has under 800,000 distinct CDR3 sequences, more than 20% seen once. Input material: CD8+ T cells from PBMCs. The receptors were gathered from a human donor in good health (CMV status not recorded). Some clones in this sample may be carry-over from other donors' samples.

This clonotype was recorded at least ten times. The chain uses TRBV12-3 or TRBV12-4 and TRBJ1-2; 10 bases align to TRBD1. V trimming: 1 base; J trimming: 8 bases; junction bases outside the gene matches: 7. The CDR3 loop spans 15 amino acids. The CDR3 is CASSLELTGGGGYTF. The DNA of the CDR3 is TGTGCCAGCAGTTTAGAGCTGACAGGGGGCGGGGGCTACACCTTC.

The rearrangement uses TRBV2 and TRBJ2-2; D gene uncertain. V was cut by 2 bases and J by 1 base, with 14 bases left in between. The length of the CDR3 is 17 residues. From germline, CDR1 is SNHLY and CDR2 FYNNEI. The CDR3 reads CASSETLFTVNTGELFF. Written as DNA, the CDR3 is TGTGCCAGCAGTGAAACCCTTTTCACGGTGAACACCGGGGAGCTGTTTTTT. The complete variable domain, with remaining parts taken from reference TRBV2 and TRBJ2-2, reads EPEVTQTPSHQVTQMGQEVILRCVPISNHLYFYWYRQILGQKVEFLVSFYNNEISEKSEIFDDQFSVERPDGSNFTLKIRSTKLEDSAMYFCASSETLFTVNTGELFFGEGSRLTVL.

The rearrangement links TRBV7-9 to TRBJ1-4; D is uncertain. The length of the CDR3 is 15 residues. Germline V lookup: CDR1 SEHNR, CDR2 FQNEAQ (reference sequence). V lost 0 bases and J 0 bases, leaving 5 bases between the germline ends. CDR3 sequence: CASSLALTTNEKLFF. CDR3 sequence (DNA): TGTGCCAGCAGCTTAGCGCTTACAACTAATGAAAAACTGTTTTTT.

This clonotype came up a few times. V usage is TRBV4-2 and J usage is TRBJ2-7, with D perhaps matching TRBD1 (6 bases). Trimming shortened V by 1 base and J by 5 bases, and 9 bases separated the two germline ends. This CDR3 contains 13 residues. Germline CDR1 reads LGHNA; CDR2 reads YNFKEQ. The CDR3 DNA reads TGTGCCAGCAGCCAAGTCCAGGGGAACGAGCAGTACTTC. Translating gives CASSQVQGNEQYF.

This clonotype was recorded at least ten times. The chain recombines TRBV7-9 with TRBJ2-4; D ambiguous. Per the germline V gene, CDR1 is SEHNR and CDR2 is FQNEAQ (reference sequence). This CDR3 spans 15 amino acids. V lost 1 base and J 0 bases, leaving 7 bases between the germline ends. CDR3 nucleotide sequence: TGTGCCAGCAGCTTAGGCCACCTAGCCAAAAACATTCAGTACTTC. Protein: CASSLGHLAKNIQYF.

The table lists this clonotype with a count of one. The chain carries TRBV7-9 and TRBJ2-7, with D tentatively TRBD1 (5 bases). Deletions cut 5 bases from V and 2 bases from J, with 16 bases between. CDR1 is SEHNR and CDR2 is FQNEAQ in the germline V gene (reference sequence). The CDR3 is 15 residues long. The CDR3 DNA follows: TGTGCCAGCAGCCGTCTTGACAGTGGAACCTACGAGCAGTACTTC. This translates into CASSRLDSGTYEQYF.

On this clonotype: A much bigger clone sits one base away, suggesting this may be a read error. The rearrangement links TRBV11-2 to TRBJ2-5; D is uncertain. CDR1 and CDR2 from the germline V gene are SGHAT and FQNNGV. This CDR3 region has 14 residues. The ends were cut back, 5 bases at V and 1 base at J, with 11 bases in the middle. The CDR3: CASSIVGSQETQYF. CDR3 coding DNA: TGTGCCAGCAGCATAGTGGGCAGCCAAGAGACCCAGTACTTC.

This clonotype was seen only a few times. The chain recombines TRBV7-9 with TRBJ2-1, with D perhaps TRBD1 or TRBD2 (5 bases each). The germline V and J ends were trimmed by 0 bases and 9 bases, with 15 bases remaining between them. The germline V gene encodes CDR1 SEHNR and CDR2 FQNEAQ (reference sequence). This CDR3 contains 15 residues. The CDR3 spells CASSLAGRGWGEQFF. The CDR3 nucleotides are TGTGCCAGCAGCTTAGCGGGACGGGGATGGGGTGAGCAGTTCTTC.

This clonotype was seen many times. The chain joins TRBV7-2 to TRBJ1-1, with no clear D. V shed 3 bases and J shed 2 bases, with 10 bases lying between them. Germline CDR1 is SGHTA and CDR2 is FQGNSA. The CDR3 contains 14 residues. CDR3 nucleotides: TGTGCCAGCAGCTTGAAGCGGACCAACACTGAAGCTTTCTTT. Protein sequence: CASSLKRTNTEAFF. Full variable domain (missing parts from reference TRBV7-2 and TRBJ1-1): GAGVSQSPSNKVTEKGKDVELRCDPISGHTALYWYRQSLGQGLEFLIYFQGNSAPDKSGLPSDRFSAERTGGSVSTLTIQRTQQEDSAVYLCASSLKRTNTEAFFGQGTRLTVV.

This clonotype occurred many times. J is TRBJ1-1 and V is TRBV7-9; 9 positions agree with TRBD1. J lost 4 bases, V lost 4 bases, and 10 bases had no gene match. Germline CDR1 is SEHNR and CDR2 is FQNEAQ (reference sequence). The CDR3 spans 16 residues. The CDR3 nucleotides are TGTGCCAGCAGCTCGCCCCGGGACAGGGAGATCACTGAAGCTTTCTTT. Protein product: CASSSPRDREITEAFF.

This clonotype was counted a few times. This sequence joins TRBV9 and TRBJ1-3, with D hard to call. CDR1 and CDR2 (germline): SGDLS, YYNGEE. The V end was cut by 3 bases, the J end by 0 bases, with 7 bases between. The length of the CDR3 is 14 residues. CDR3 in DNA: TGTGCCAGCAGCGCGGATGGCTCTGGAAACACCATATATTTT. This sequence encodes CASSADGSGNTIYF.

The chain is built from TRBV20-1 and TRBJ1-2; D perhaps matches TRBD1 (5 bases). V lost 4 bases to trimming and J lost 8 bases, with 11 bases between them. The CDR3 runs to 11 residues. Germline V CDR1 and CDR2: DFQATT, SNEGSKA (reference sequence). The CDR3 reads CSAITGVGYTF. The CDR3, as DNA: TGCAGTGCTATCACAGGAGTCGGCTACACCTTC.

The V call is TRBV7-9, the J call TRBJ2-7; 9 positions agree with TRBD1. The CDR3 has 13 residues. Germline V gene sequence: CDR1 SEHNR, CDR2 FQNEAQ (reference sequence). V gave up 6 bases and J gave up 2 bases; unmatched junction bases: 2. The CDR3 DNA reads as TGTGCCAGCAGAAGACAGGGGGCCTACGAGCAGTACTTC. Its protein product is CASRRQGAYEQYF.

As concerns this clonotype: A junction end diverges from the germline sequence, so it may reflect a read error. The chain recombines TRBV6-5 with TRBJ2-4; D is possibly TRBD1 or TRBD2 (7 bases each). Per the germline V gene, CDR1 is MNHEY and CDR2 is SVGAGI. The CDR3 totals 16 residues. The CDR3 sequence is CAGSSLRQGGGNIQYF. CDR3 coding DNA: TGTGCCGGCAGTTCCCTTCGACAGGGAGGGGGAAACATTCAGTACTTC.

DNA for the CDR3: TGTGCCAGCAGTTACTCGAAAGCGGCGGGACAGTACAATGAGCAGTTCTTC. It specifies CASSYSKAAGQYNEQFF. The V gene is TRBV6-2 or TRBV6-3, the J gene TRBJ2-1; a possible D gene is TRBD1 (7 bases). Germline V gene sequence: CDR1 MNHEY, CDR2 SVGEGT. V was shortened by 0 bases and J by 4 bases, with 16 bases between the two germline ends. The CDR3 extends over 17 amino acids.